Below are 9 T cell receptor beta chains sequenced from a single sample in a study of OX40 agonist ivuxolimab in advanced cancers. Measured with immunoSEQ multiplex PCR; TCRdb has only the in-frame clones, and not every one. This table has some 43,000 clones, approximately 87% appearing once. This material consisted of CD4+ or CD8+ T cells sorted from blood, taken in a trial of the OX40 agonist ivuxolimab. The origin of the receptors is an adult with an advanced solid tumor such as melanoma, head and neck, liver or kidney cancer.

The chain is built from TRBV11-2 and TRBJ2-7; D is uncertain. CDR1 is SGHAT, CDR2 FQNNGV, per germline. Trimming shortened V by 3 bases and J by 5 bases, and 5 bases separated the two germline ends. The length of the CDR3 is 11 residues. CDR3: CASSLADEQYF. As DNA, the CDR3 is TGTGCCAGCAGCTTGGCTGACGAGCAGTACTTC.

The chain recombines TRBV10-2 with TRBJ2-5; D is unclear. The CDR3 is 11 residues long. Germline CDR1 is WSHSY and CDR2 is SAAADI. Between the trimmed V and J ends, which lost 6 bases and 2 bases, there was a span of 4 bases. CDR3 loop: CASRLQETQYF. CDR3 nucleotides: TGCGCCAGCAGGTTACAAGAGACCCAGTACTTC.

V is TRBV5-1 and J is TRBJ2-2; D unclear. This CDR3 region has 17 residues. From germline, CDR1 is SGHRS and CDR2 YFSETQ. Trimming took off 0 bases at V and 0 bases at J, with 12 bases between the two ends. Here the CDR3 DNA reads TGCGCCAGCAGCTTGGCCTTAGGCGGAGCGAACACCGGGGAGCTGTTTTTT. Its protein is CASSLALGGANTGELFF.

This sequence joins TRBV7-9 and TRBJ1-1; D is possibly TRBD1 (5 bases). Germline V gene sequence: CDR1 SEHNR, CDR2 FQNEAQ (reference sequence). This CDR3 contains 15 residues. The V end was cut by 5 bases, the J end by 6 bases, with 19 bases between. The CDR3 protein is CASSPGRYRGAEAFF. CDR3 in DNA: TGTGCCAGCAGCCCCGGACGGTACCGGGGCGCTGAAGCTTTCTTT. Drawing the rest from reference TRBV7-9 and TRBJ1-1, the complete variable domain is DTGVSQNPRHKITKRGQNVTFRCDPISEHNRLYWYRQTLGQGPEFLTYFQNEAQLEKSRLLSDRFSAERPKGSFSTLEIQRTEQGDSAMYLCASSPGRYRGAEAFFGQGTRLTVV.

The rearrangement uses TRBV11-2 and TRBJ2-7, with TRBD1 identical over 7 bases. Germline values: CDR1 SGHAT, CDR2 FQNNGV. V dropped 1 base and J dropped 3; count of bases not matched to a gene: 3. This CDR3 has 14 residues. DNA of the CDR3: TGTGCCAGCAGCTTAGGACAGGGTAACTACGAGCAGTACTTC. It translates to CASSLGQGNYEQYF.

The chain joins TRBV9 to TRBJ2-3; D is possibly TRBD2 (6 bases). Trimming left V 2 bases short and J 2 bases short, with 12 bases between. This CDR3 region has 15 residues. Germline lookup yields CDR1 SGDLS and CDR2 YYNGEE. The CDR3 spells CASSVSGGSTDTQYF. The CDR3 DNA sequence: TGTGCCAGCAGCGTCAGCGGAGGGTCCACAGATACGCAGTATTTT.

This clone has only a few counts. The chain recombines TRBV6-5 with TRBJ2-1; D unresolved. Looked up from germline, CDR1 is MNHEY and CDR2 is SVGAGI. The CDR3 is 13 amino acids. V gave up 0 bases and J gave up 9 bases, with 9 bases separating them. CDR3 nucleotides: TGTGCCAGCAGTTACTCGTTGGCGGCTGAGCAGTTCTTC. Encoded protein: CASSYSLAAEQFF.

Details on this clone: Other DNA sequences in this specimen translate into the identical CDR3. This rearrangement joins TRBV28 to TRBJ1-2, with a tentative D call TRBD1 (5 bases). CDR1 is MDHEN, CDR2 SYDVKM, per germline. This CDR3 comprises 10 residues. The V gene lost 8 bases and the J gene lost 7 bases, with 8 bases spanning the gap. In DNA, the CDR3 is TGTGCCAGCGAAGGGGTTGGCTACACCTTC. This encodes CASEGVGYTF.

The rearrangement uses TRBV18 and TRBJ1-1; 7 bases map to TRBD1. Looked up from germline, CDR1 is KGHSH and CDR2 is LQKENI. The CDR3 totals 15 residues. V lost 5 bases to trimming and J lost 1 base; unmatched junction nucleotides: 7. DNA for the CDR3: TGTGCCAGCTCAAAGTTAGGGGGCAGGAACACTGAAGCTTTCTTT. Its protein product is CASSKLGGRNTEAFF.